The entry below describes one T cell receptor (beta chain). The method was immunoSEQ multiplex PCR; TCRdb's version includes in-frame clones alone and lacks a portion of them. The sample records approximately 52,000 clones, approximately 95% being singletons. Germline CDR1 reads LGHDT; CDR2 reads YNNKEL (reference sequence). V shed 6 bases and J shed 1 base, with 12 bases lying between them. The CDR3 has 14 amino acids. This sample was taken from a study of control samples from healthy donors and cancer patients. J is TRBJ1-1 and V is TRBV3-1 (or the pseudogene TRBV3-2); no reliable D call. Source material: blood. This TCR was recovered from a woman aged 18-29 years in good health. The CDR3: CASRSRQTNTEAFF. The CDR3, as DNA: TGTGCCAGCAGATCAAGACAAACGAACACTGAAGCTTTCTTT.